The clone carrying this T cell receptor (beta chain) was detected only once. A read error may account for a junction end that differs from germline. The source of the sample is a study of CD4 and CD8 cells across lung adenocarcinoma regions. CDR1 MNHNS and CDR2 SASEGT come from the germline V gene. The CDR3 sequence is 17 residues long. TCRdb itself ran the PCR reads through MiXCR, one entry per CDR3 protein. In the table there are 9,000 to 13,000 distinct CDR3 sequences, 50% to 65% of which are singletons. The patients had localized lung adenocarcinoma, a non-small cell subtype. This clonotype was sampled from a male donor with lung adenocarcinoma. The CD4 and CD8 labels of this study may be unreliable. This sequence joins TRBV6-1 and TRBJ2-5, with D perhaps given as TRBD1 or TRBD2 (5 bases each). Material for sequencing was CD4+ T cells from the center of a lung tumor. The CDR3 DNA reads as TGTGCCAGCAGCAGTCCCTCACAGGACTCTGGGGCCTACGTCCAGTCCTTC. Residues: CASSSPSQDSGAYVQSF.